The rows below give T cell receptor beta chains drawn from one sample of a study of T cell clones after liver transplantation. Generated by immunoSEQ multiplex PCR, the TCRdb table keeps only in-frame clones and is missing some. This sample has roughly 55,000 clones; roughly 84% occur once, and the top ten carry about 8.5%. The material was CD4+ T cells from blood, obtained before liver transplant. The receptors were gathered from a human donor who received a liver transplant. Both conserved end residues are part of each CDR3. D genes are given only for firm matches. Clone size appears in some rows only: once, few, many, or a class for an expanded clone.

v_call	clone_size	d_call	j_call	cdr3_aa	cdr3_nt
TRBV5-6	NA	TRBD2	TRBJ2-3	CASTSLGLAGRTDTQYF	TGTGCCAGCACAAGCTTGGGTCTAGCGGGCCGCACAGATACGCAGTATTTT
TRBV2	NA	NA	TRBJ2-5	CASKRSETQYF	TGTGCCAGCAAGAGGTCGGAGACCCAGTACTTC
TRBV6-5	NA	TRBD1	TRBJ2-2	CASRGQGEPGELFF	TGTGCCAGTAGGGGACAGGGGGAACCCGGGGAGCTGTTTTTT
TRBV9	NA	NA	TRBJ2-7	CASSSLEEQYF	TGTGCCAGCAGCTCCCTTGAGGAGCAGTACTTC
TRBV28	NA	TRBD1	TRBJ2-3	CASNPDRAVNTQYF	TGTGCCAGCAACCCGGACAGGGCCGTAAATACGCAGTATTTT
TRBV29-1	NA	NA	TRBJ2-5	CSVDEFGGAIQETQYF	TGCAGCGTTGACGAGTTTGGAGGGGCTATCCAAGAGACCCAGTACTTC
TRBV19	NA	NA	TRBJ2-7	CASSNPPGVSYEQYF	TGTGCCAGTAGCAACCCGCCGGGGGTCTCCTACGAGCAGTACTTC
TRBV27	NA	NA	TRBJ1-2	CASTVDGERLTF	TGTGCCAGCACTGTTGATGGGGAACGGCTCACCTTC
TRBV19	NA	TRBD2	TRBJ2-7	CASRKTGGEYEQYF	TGTGCCAGCCGCAAGACTGGGGGGGAATACGAGCAGTACTTC
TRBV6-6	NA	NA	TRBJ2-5	CASSYGGGTQYF	TGTGCCAGCAGTTACGGGGGAGGGACCCAGTACTTC
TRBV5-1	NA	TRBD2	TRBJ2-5	CASSPSTSGRAGGETQYF	TGCGCCAGCAGCCCCTCGACTAGCGGGAGGGCCGGGGGAGAGACCCAGTACTTC
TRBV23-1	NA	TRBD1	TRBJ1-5	CASRRYGTGGLWTQHF	TGCGCCAGCAGAAGGTATGGGACAGGGGGTTTATGGACCCAGCATTTT
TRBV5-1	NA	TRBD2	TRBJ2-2	CASSSGGDGGELFF	TGCGCCAGCAGTAGCGGGGGAGACGGCGGGGAGCTGTTTTTT
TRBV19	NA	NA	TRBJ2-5	CASSTLGQGSRETQYF	TGTGCCAGTAGTACCCTCGGGCAGGGCAGTCGAGAGACCCAGTACTTC
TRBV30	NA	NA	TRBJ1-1	CAWSLTYEAFF	TGTGCCTGGAGTCTAACCTACGAAGCTTTCTTT
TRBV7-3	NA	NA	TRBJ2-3	CASSLGAGVGQDTQYF	TGTGCCAGCAGCCTAGGCGCGGGGGTGGGACAAGATACGCAGTATTTT
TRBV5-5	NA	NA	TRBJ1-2	CASSFPNNYGYTF	TGTGCCAGCAGCTTTCCGAATAACTATGGCTACACCTTC
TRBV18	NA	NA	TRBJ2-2	CASSPQVLQNTGELFF	TGTGCCAGCTCACCTCAGGTCTTGCAGAACACCGGGGAGCTGTTTTTT
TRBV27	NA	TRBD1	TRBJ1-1	CASSPQGKGAEAFF	TGTGCCAGCAGTCCACAGGGGAAGGGGGCTGAAGCTTTCTTT
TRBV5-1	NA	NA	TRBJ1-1	CASSLKRLTPENTEAFF	TGCGCCAGCAGCTTGAAAAGGCTCACTCCCGAGAACACTGAAGCTTTCTTT
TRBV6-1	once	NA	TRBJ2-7	CASSDNIHSYEQYF	TGTGCCAGCAGTGACAACATCCACTCCTACGAGCAGTACTTC
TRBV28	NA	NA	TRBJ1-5	CASSPRTSHSNQPQHF	TGTGCCAGCAGCCCCCGGACAAGTCATAGCAATCAGCCCCAGCATTTT
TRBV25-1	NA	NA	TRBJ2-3	CASSELGREGGDTQYF	TGTGCCAGCAGTGAACTAGGAAGAGAAGGGGGAGATACGCAGTATTTT
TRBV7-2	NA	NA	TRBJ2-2	CASSSRPGSGNGELFF	TGTGCCAGCAGCTCGCGGCCAGGGAGTGGAAACGGGGAGCTGTTTTTT
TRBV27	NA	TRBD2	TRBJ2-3	CASKERGLRDTQYF	TGTGCCAGCAAGGAGCGGGGGTTGAGAGATACGCAGTATTTT
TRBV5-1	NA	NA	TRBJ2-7	CASSLGQATYEQYF	TGCGCCAGCAGCTTGGGACAGGCAACCTACGAGCAGTACTTC
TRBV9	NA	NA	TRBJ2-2	CASSMSGSGELFF	TGTGCCAGCAGCATGTCAGGGTCCGGGGAGCTGTTTTTT
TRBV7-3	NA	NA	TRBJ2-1	CASSLAGEQFF	TGTGCCAGCAGCTTAGCGGGGGAGCAGTTCTTC
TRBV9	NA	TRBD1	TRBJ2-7	CASSLASGTGVGREQYF	TGTGCCAGCTCCCTTGCTTCCGGGACAGGGGTCGGGAGGGAGCAGTACTTC
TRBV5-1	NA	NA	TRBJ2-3	CASSLDGGGDTQYF	TGCGCCAGCTCACTAGACGGTGGCGGGGATACGCAGTATTTT
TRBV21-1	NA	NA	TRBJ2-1	CASSPRRESYNEQFF	TGTGCCAGCAGCCCACGACGGGAGTCCTACAATGAGCAGTTCTTC
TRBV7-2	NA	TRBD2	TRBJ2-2	CASSSSGGASTGELFF	TGTGCCAGCAGCTCTAGCGGGGGGGCCAGCACCGGGGAGCTGTTTTTT
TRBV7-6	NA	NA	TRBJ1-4	CASSLTDRPNEKLFF	TGTGCCAGCAGCTTAACAGACAGGCCCAATGAAAAACTGTTTTTT
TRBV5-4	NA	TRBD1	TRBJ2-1	CASSSGQGAINEQFF	TGTGCCAGCAGCTCCGGGCAGGGGGCAATTAATGAGCAGTTCTTC
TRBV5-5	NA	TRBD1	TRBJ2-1	CASSLSGQAEFF	TGTGCCAGCAGCTTGAGTGGACAGGCTGAGTTCTTC
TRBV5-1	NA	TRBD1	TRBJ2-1	CASSSGTALRNEQFF	TGCGCCAGCAGCTCCGGGACAGCGTTAAGAAATGAGCAGTTCTTC
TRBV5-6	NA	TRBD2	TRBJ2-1	CASRSGTSGNEQFF	TGTGCCAGCAGGTCCGGGACTAGCGGCAATGAGCAGTTCTTC
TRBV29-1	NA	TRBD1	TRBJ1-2	CSVLMNLDRAGDGYTF	TGCAGCGTCCTAATGAACCTTGACAGGGCCGGAGATGGCTACACCTTC
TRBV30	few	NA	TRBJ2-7	CAWSVDFSYEQYF	TGTGCCTGGAGTGTTGACTTCTCCTACGAGCAGTACTTC
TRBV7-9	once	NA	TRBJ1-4	CASSHGGLHEKLFF	TGTGCCAGCTCGCACGGGGGGCTGCATGAAAAACTGTTTTTT
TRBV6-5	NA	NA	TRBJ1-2	CASSYRGGNYGYTF	TGTGCCAGCAGTTACCGAGGGGGTAACTATGGCTACACCTTC
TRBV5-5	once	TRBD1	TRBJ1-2	CASSLGDSSLYGYTF	TGTGCCAGCAGCTTGGGGGACAGTTCCCTCTATGGCTACACCTTC
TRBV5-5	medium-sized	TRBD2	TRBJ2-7	CASSPGTSGGYEQYF	TGTGCCAGCAGCCCCGGGACTAGCGGGGGCTACGAGCAGTACTTC
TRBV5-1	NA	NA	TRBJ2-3	CASSPGDRTDTQYF	TGCGCCAGCAGCCCGGGGGACCGAACAGATACGCAGTATTTT
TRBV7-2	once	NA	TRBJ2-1	CASSLDYNEQFF	TGTGCCAGCAGCTTAGACTACAATGAGCAGTTCTTC
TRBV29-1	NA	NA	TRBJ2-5	CSVRTGKETQYF	TGCAGCGTTAGGACTGGAAAAGAGACCCAGTACTTC
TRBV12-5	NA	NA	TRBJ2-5	CASGLVHEGQETQYF	TGTGCTAGTGGTTTGGTACACGAGGGGCAAGAGACCCAGTACTTC
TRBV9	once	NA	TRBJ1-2	CASSVAGDTMRYTF	TGTGCCAGCAGCGTAGCTGGGGACACAATGAGGTACACCTTC
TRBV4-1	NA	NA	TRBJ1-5	CASSQDSTGTDKRAQHF	TGCGCCAGCAGCCAAGATTCTACCGGGACCGACAAGAGGGCCCAGCATTTT
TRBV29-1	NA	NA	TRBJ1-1	CSVVTSGNTEAFF	TGCAGCGTCGTGACGTCGGGGAACACTGAAGCTTTCTTT
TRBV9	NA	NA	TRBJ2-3	CASARRDTDTQYF	TGTGCCAGCGCCCGACGGGACACAGATACGCAGTATTTT
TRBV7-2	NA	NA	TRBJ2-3	CASSFRGIVRRTPTDTQYF	TGTGCCAGCAGCTTCCGGGGGATCGTTCGACGGACCCCCACAGATACGCAGTATTTT
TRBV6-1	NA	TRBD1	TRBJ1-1	CASSEDRGSTEAFF	TGTGCCAGCAGTGAAGACAGGGGTTCCACTGAAGCTTTCTTT
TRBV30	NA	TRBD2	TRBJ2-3	CAWGMTSGGDTQYF	TGTGCCTGGGGCATGACTAGCGGGGGAGATACGCAGTATTTT
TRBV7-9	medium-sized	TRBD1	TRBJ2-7	CASSIDRVGSEQYF	TGTGCCAGCAGCATTGACAGGGTAGGGAGCGAGCAGTACTTC
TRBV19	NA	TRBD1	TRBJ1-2	CASNPRDRERYTF	TGTGCCAGTAACCCCCGGGACAGAGAACGCTACACCTTC
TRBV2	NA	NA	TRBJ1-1	CASSTQEGITEAFF	TGTGCCAGCAGTACGCAGGAGGGGATCACTGAAGCTTTCTTT